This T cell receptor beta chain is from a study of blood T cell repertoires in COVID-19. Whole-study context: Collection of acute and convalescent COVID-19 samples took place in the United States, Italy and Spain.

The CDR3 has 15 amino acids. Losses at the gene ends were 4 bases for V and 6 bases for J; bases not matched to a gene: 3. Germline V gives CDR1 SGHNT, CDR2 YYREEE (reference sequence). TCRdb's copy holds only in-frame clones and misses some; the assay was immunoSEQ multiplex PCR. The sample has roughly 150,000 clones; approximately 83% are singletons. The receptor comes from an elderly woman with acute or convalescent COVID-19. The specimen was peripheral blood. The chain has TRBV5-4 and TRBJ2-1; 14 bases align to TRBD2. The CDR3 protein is CASSRTSGGTNEQFF. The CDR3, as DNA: TGTGCCAGCAGCCGGACTAGCGGGGGGACCAATGAGCAGTTCTTC. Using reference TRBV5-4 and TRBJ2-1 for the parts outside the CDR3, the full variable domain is ETGVTQSPTHLIKTRGQQVTLRCSSQSGHNTVSWYQQALGQGPQFIFQYYREEENGRGNFPPRFSGLQFPNYSSELNVNALELDDSALYLCASSRTSGGTNEQFFGPGTRLTVL.